One sample yielded the 24 T cell receptor beta chains listed below, sequenced in a study of cytomegalovirus exposure and HLA in healthy donors. The PCR made use of 60 Vbeta and 13 Jbeta primers. TCRdb's table, derived via immunoSEQ multiplex PCR, lists solely in-frame clones and lacks some. The sample lists over 130,000 clones, 60% to 80% occurring once. The sequenced sample was PBMCs. The origin of the receptors is a woman aged 30 to 39 in good health and CMV-seronegative.

This clone came up a few times. The chain uses TRBV7-2 and TRBJ1-1; D perhaps matches TRBD1 (5 bases). The CDR3 is 14 residues long. Trimming cost V 5 bases and J 5 bases, with 15 bases left between them. Germline CDR1 reads SGHTA; CDR2 reads FQGNSA. CDR3 bases: TGTGCCAGCAGCCTGCTCGGGGGGACGACTGAAGCTTTCTTT. It specifies CASSLLGGTTEAFF.

This clone has a single count. The J gene is TRBJ1-4, the V gene TRBV28; possible D gene TRBD1, 5 bases. Germline CDR1 reads MDHEN; CDR2 reads SYDVKM. The ends were cut back, 6 bases at V and 7 bases at J, with 15 bases in the middle. CDR3 size: 14 residues. The CDR3 region is CASSTGGGGEKLFF. The CDR3 bases are TGTGCCAGCAGCACGGGCGGGGGAGGTGAAAAACTGTTTTTT. The entire variable domain, with the rest obtained from reference TRBV28 and TRBJ1-4, is as follows: DVKVTQSSRYLVKRTGEKVFLECVQDMDHENMFWYRQDPGLGLRLIYFSYDVKMKEKGDIPEGYSVSREKKERFSLILESASTNQTSMYLCASSTGGGGEKLFFGSGTQLSVL.

The chain uses TRBV21-1 and TRBJ2-7; the D call of TRBD2 is as the table states it, not checked on the DNA. TRBV21-1 is a pseudogene segment. The CDR3 spans 16 residues. The CDR3 coding sequence is TGTGCCAGCAGCAAGGATCGGGAGAGCCCGGGGAACGAGCAGTACGTC. Translation gives CASSKDRESPGNEQYV.

The sample holds one count of this clone. V usage is TRBV5-1 and J usage is TRBJ2-1, with 11 bases lining up with TRBD2. J gave up 8 bases and V 6 bases, and 7 bases lay outside the gene matches. Germline assignment: CDR1 SGHRS and CDR2 YFSETQ. The CDR3 has 14 residues. CDR3 loop: CASNPSGGLDEQFF. The CDR3 DNA follows: TGCGCCAGCAATCCTAGCGGGGGGCTCGATGAGCAGTTCTTC.

The CDR3 protein is CASSDGFSYEQYF. The DNA of the CDR3 is TGCGCCAGCAGTGACGGGTTCTCCTACGAGCAGTACTTC. V is TRBV10-1 and J is TRBJ2-7; no reliable D call. The CDR3 contains 13 residues. Per the germline V gene, CDR1 is WNHNN and CDR2 is SYGVQD (reference sequence). The V gene lost 3 bases and the J gene lost 0 bases, with 6 bases spanning the gap.

This chain joins TRBV5-1 and TRBJ2-3; 11 positions agree with TRBD2. The CDR3 consists of 16 residues. In germline, CDR1 is SGHRS, CDR2 YFSETQ. With V trimmed by 4 bases and J by 0 bases, 4 bases remained unmatched. CDR3 in amino acids: CASSLPSGGSTDTQYF. CDR3 in DNA: TGCGCCAGCAGCCTGCCTAGCGGGGGGAGCACAGATACGCAGTATTTT.

V gene TRBV9 combines with J gene TRBJ2-2; D gene ambiguous. Germline V lookup: CDR1 SGDLS, CDR2 YYNGEE. V was cut by 0 bases and J by 1 base, with 4 bases left in between. The CDR3 covers 14 residues. DNA for the CDR3: TGTGCCAGCAGCGTAGCCAGGAACACCGGGGAGCTGTTTTTT. Amino acid sequence: CASSVARNTGELFF.

V usage is TRBV10-3 and J usage is TRBJ2-5; the D gene is possibly TRBD2 (7 bases). Deletions cut 0 bases from V and 5 bases from J, with 13 bases between. Germline CDR1 and CDR2: ENHRY and SYGVKD. The CDR3 has 15 residues. The CDR3 DNA is TGTGCCATCAGTGAGTCCCGGGGGGCCTGGGAGACCCAGTACTTC. It is translated as CAISESRGAWETQYF.

The chain carries TRBV30 and TRBJ2-7, with TRBD2 identical over 12 bases. The CDR3 has 16 residues. Germline CDR1 is GTSNPN and CDR2 is SVGIG (reference sequence). V lost 4 bases and J lost 1; bases outside the gene matches: 8. The CDR3 sequence: CAWNSGLAGRSYEQYF. The CDR3 nucleotides are TGTGCCTGGAATTCGGGACTAGCGGGCCGTTCCTACGAGCAGTACTTC.

The chain recombines TRBV19 with TRBJ2-5; 14 bases agree with TRBD2. The CDR3 contains 16 residues. J lost 5 bases, V lost 6 bases, and 8 bases had no gene match. The germline V gene encodes CDR1 LNHDA and CDR2 SQIVND (reference sequence). CDR3 coding DNA: TGTGCCAGTAGCTCCGGGACTAGCGGGAGTGGGGAGACCCAGTACTTC. Translation: CASSSGTSGSGETQYF.

The chain joins TRBV5-4 to TRBJ1-4; the D gene is possibly TRBD1 (6 bases). Trimming pared 2 bases from V and 5 bases from J, leaving 13 bases between. This CDR3 is built from 15 residues. Germline assignment: CDR1 SGHNT and CDR2 YYREEE (reference sequence). CDR3 sequence: CASSFTGRGNEKLFF. The DNA for the CDR3 is TGTGCCAGCAGCTTTACGGGCAGGGGAAATGAAAAACTGTTTTTT.

This clone appeared a single time. The sample carries other DNA sequences with the same CDR3. The genes are TRBV7-3 and TRBJ2-1, with 11 bases matching TRBD2. This CDR3 is built from 15 residues. Unmatched junction bases numbered 6, after V lost 5 bases and J lost 6 bases. Germline CDR1 SGHTA, CDR2 FQGTGA. In nucleotides, the CDR3 is TGTGCCAGCAGCCCAGGACTAGCGGGCATCAATGAGCAGTTCTTC. Translating it yields CASSPGLAGINEQFF.

This clone was recorded only once. The chain couples TRBV4-1 to TRBJ1-5, with 8 positions matching TRBD1. CDR3 length: 17 amino acids. Trimming at V came to 0 bases and at J to 2 bases, leaving 6 bases not matched to a gene. Per the germline V gene, CDR1 is MGHRA and CDR2 is YSYEKL. The CDR3 nucleotides read TGCGCCAGCAGCCAAGATCCCCCGACAGGGGGCAATCAGCCCCAGCATTTT. This gives the protein CASSQDPPTGGNQPQHF.

This chain links TRBV10-3 with TRBJ1-4; TRBD1 aligns across 9 bases. Germline values: CDR1 ENHRY, CDR2 SYGVKD. CDR3 length equals 14 residues. Trimming took 10 bases from V and 2 from J; bases not matched to a gene: 5. The CDR3: CATRDRETNEKLFF. CDR3 coding DNA: TGTGCCACCCGGGACAGGGAGACTAATGAAAAACTGTTTTTT.

The rearrangement joins TRBV5-1 to TRBJ1-3, with D hard to call. CDR3 length: 17 amino acids. V lost 1 base and J 0 bases, leaving 14 bases between the germline ends. Germline lookup yields CDR1 SGHRS and CDR2 YFSETQ. CDR3 sequence reads: CASSLFNGSDSGNTIYF. CDR3 DNA sequence: TGCGCCAGCAGCTTGTTTAACGGAAGCGACTCTGGAAACACCATATATTTT.

The rearrangement joins TRBV18 to TRBJ2-2; 11 nucleotides agree with TRBD2. Germline V CDR1 and CDR2: KGHSH, LQKENI. V lost 3 bases and J lost 6; bases outside the gene matches: 9. The CDR3 spans 17 residues. CDR3 DNA: TGTGCCAGCTCACCCTATAGCGGGAGGGCCTACTCCGGGGAGCTGTTTTTT. Its protein is CASSPYSGRAYSGELFF.

This clone was seen just once. This chain uses TRBV4-2 with TRBJ2-2; possibly TRBD2 for D (5 bases). This CDR3 contains 17 residues. V was clipped by 0 bases and J by 6 bases, with 17 bases between them. Germline CDR1 reads LGHNA; CDR2 reads YNFKEQ. CDR3 bases: TGTGCCAGCAGCCAAGATGGATCGAGCTACGGGGCCGGGGAGCTGTTTTTT. Translating gives CASSQDGSSYGAGELFF.

The chain uses TRBV7-8 and TRBJ2-1; 11 bases are a match to TRBD1. Unmatched junction bases numbered 12, after V lost 7 bases and J lost 7 bases. CDR1 SGHVS and CDR2 FQNEAQ come from the germline V gene. The CDR3 contains 16 residues. The CDR3 DNA sequence: TGTGCCAGCACCACAGTCCGGACAGGGGGCCCAAATGAGCAGTTCTTC. Translating gives CASTTVRTGGPNEQFF.

The CDR3 protein is CASSGQVANYGYTF. The CDR3 coding sequence is TGTGCCAGCAGTGGACAGGTTGCTAACTATGGCTACACCTTC. V is TRBV6-1 and J is TRBJ1-2, with D possibly being TRBD1 (6 bases). Looked up from germline, CDR1 is MNHNS and CDR2 is SASEGT. V gave up 4 bases and J gave up 0 bases, with 9 bases separating them. CDR3 length equals 14 residues.

The rearrangement links TRBV5-1 to TRBJ2-4; 12 positions match TRBD2. CDR1 and CDR2 from the germline V gene are SGHRS and YFSETQ. The CDR3 is 17 amino acids. The V and J ends lost 0 bases and 4 bases, in that order; junction bases with no gene match: 5. The CDR3 nucleotides read TGCGCCAGCAGCTTGGGGCCGGGACTAGCGGGTAAAAACATTCAGTACTTC. Translation gives CASSLGPGLAGKNIQYF.

This clone has a handful of counts. The genes are TRBV30 and TRBJ2-7, with 9 bases identical to TRBD1. Per germline, CDR1 GTSNPN and CDR2 SVGIG (reference sequence). The V gene end was trimmed by 3 bases and the J gene end by 1 base; junction bases not matched to a gene: 7. The CDR3 loop spans 15 amino acids. The CDR3 region is CAWRGRDRVSYEQYF. The CDR3 region has the DNA TGTGCCTGGAGAGGCCGGGACAGGGTTTCCTACGAGCAGTACTTC.

A few counts support this clone. The chain recombines TRBV6-1 with TRBJ1-5; D unclear. This CDR3 contains 16 residues. V was clipped by 1 base and J by 5 bases, with 15 bases between them. Germline V CDR1 and CDR2: MNHNS, SASEGT. In nucleotides, the CDR3 is TGTGCCAGCAGTGAAGGAGAGGGTCTCAATGATCAGCCCCAGCATTTT. Translated, it gives CASSEGEGLNDQPQHF.

The J gene is TRBJ1-6, the V gene TRBV4-2; D unclear. V lost 0 bases and J 0 bases, leaving 9 bases between the germline ends. The CDR3 covers 17 residues. From germline, CDR1 is LGHNA and CDR2 YNFKEQ. The CDR3 nucleotides read TGTGCCAGCAGCCAAGATCGGTCGAGCTCCTATAATTCACCCCTCCACTTT. Residues: CASSQDRSSSYNSPLHF.

The V gene is TRBV7-8, the J gene TRBJ1-1; TRBD1 is a possible D gene (6 bases). V shed 3 bases and J shed 5 bases, with 19 bases lying between them. The CDR3 extends over 16 amino acids. The germline V gene encodes CDR1 SGHVS and CDR2 FQNEAQ. CDR3 region: CASSFAGVLSPTEAFF. For the CDR3, the DNA is TGTGCCAGCAGCTTTGCAGGGGTACTTTCCCCGACTGAAGCTTTCTTT.